This TCR beta chain originates from a study of immune evolution from preneoplasia to lung adenocarcinoma. Background on the study: HLA loss of heterozygosity: less than 9% AIS, about 15% MIA, over 25% ADC, none AAH. Study results and limitations: Top clone frequencies peaked in normal lung, apparently declining through invasive adenocarcinoma. Normal lung had highest clonality; later lesions appeared denser, more diverse.

Nucleic acids came from premalignant or tumor cells enriched by macro-dissection. The J segment lost 4 bases and the V segment lost 7 bases, leaving 9 bases of the junction unmatched. The CDR3 is 15 residues long. Germline V gene lookup returns CDR1 MDHEN and CDR2 SYDVKM. The table came from immunoSEQ multiplex PCR; TCRdb's copy has only in-frame clones and leaves some out. The sample lists about 11,000 clones; about four fifths were seen once. As to this clone: What it binds is not known.

The origin of this receptor is a person aged 60-80 years with lung adenocarcinoma. The material sequenced was FFPE minimally invasive lung adenocarcinoma tissue. The chain uses TRBV28 and TRBJ2-1; 8 bases agree with TRBD2. CDR3 in DNA: TGTGCCAGCACCTTACTAGCGGACCTATACAATGAGCAGTTCTTC. Its protein product is CASTLLADLYNEQFF. The entire variable domain, with the rest obtained from reference TRBV28 and TRBJ2-1, is as follows: DVKVTQSSRYLVKRTGEKVFLECVQDMDHENMFWYRQDPGLGLRLIYFSYDVKMKEKGDIPEGYSVSREKKERFSLILESASTNQTSMYLCASTLLADLYNEQFFGPGTRLTVL.